A single sample is the source of the 8 T cell receptor beta chains below, sequenced in a study of blood T cell repertoires in COVID-19. The assay was immunoSEQ multiplex PCR, and TCRdb's table has in-frame clones only and misses some. The table has about 180,000 clones, around 88% seen once. The sample consisted of peripheral blood. Receptors originate from a woman in her twenties or thirties with acute or convalescent COVID-19.

This clone was picked up a small number of times. V gene TRBV9 combines with J gene TRBJ1-1; TRBD1 aligns across 9 bases. This CDR3 spans 17 amino acids. The germline V gene encodes CDR1 SGDLS and CDR2 YYNGEE. The J segment lost 2 bases and the V segment lost 0 bases, leaving 8 bases of the junction unmatched. CDR3: CASSVGSRDRVNTEAFF. Here the CDR3 DNA reads TGTGCCAGCAGCGTAGGTTCTCGGGACAGGGTCAACACTGAAGCTTTCTTT.

The rearrangement joins TRBV27 to TRBJ2-1, with 7 nucleotides matching TRBD1. Germline V gene data show CDR1 as MNHEY and CDR2 as SMNVEV (reference sequence). The V gene end was trimmed by 8 bases and the J gene end by 4 bases; junction bases not matched to a gene: 5. This CDR3 contains 13 residues. The CDR3 spells CASRDSIYNEQFF. CDR3 coding DNA: TGTGCCAGCCGGGACAGCATATACAATGAGCAGTTCTTC.

The rearrangement joins TRBV28 to TRBJ2-5; possibly TRBD2 for D (7 bases). The CDR3 extends over 13 amino acids. Germline loops: CDR1 MDHEN, CDR2 SYDVKM. The V end was cut by 8 bases, the J end by 5 bases, with 15 bases between. The CDR3 DNA sequence: TGTGCCAGCTTCCCTGGGGGGGCCGAGACCCAGTACTTC. Amino acid sequence: CASFPGGAETQYF.

A word on this clone: The identical CDR3 is also encoded by other nucleotide sequences in the sample. This chain uses TRBV5-1 with TRBJ2-1, with 9 bases matching TRBD2. The CDR3 is 14 amino acids. The ends lost 5 bases at V and 3 bases at J; junction bases unmatched: 3. Per germline, CDR1 SGHRS and CDR2 YFSETQ. In DNA, the CDR3 is TGCGCCAGCAGTCTAGCGGGGAGCTACAATGAGCAGTTCTTC. Encoded protein: CASSLAGSYNEQFF.

The chain links TRBV7-9 to TRBJ2-6, with a weak D call TRBD2 (6 bases). Germline CDR1 reads SEHNR; CDR2 reads FQNEAQ (reference sequence). This CDR3 is built from 17 residues. Trimming left V 5 bases short and J 0 bases short, with 14 bases between. The CDR3 sequence is CASSPWGDLSGANVLTF. CDR3 coding DNA: TGTGCCAGCAGCCCTTGGGGGGACCTCTCTGGGGCCAACGTCCTGACTTTC.

The chain joins TRBV7-9 to TRBJ2-1; tentatively, D is TRBD2 (5 bases). Deletions cut 3 bases from V and 6 bases from J, with 9 bases between. The CDR3 spans 13 residues. The germline V gene has CDR1 SEHNR and CDR2 FQNEAQ (reference sequence). The CDR3 here is CASSFQTINEQFF. Here the CDR3 DNA reads TGTGCCAGCAGCTTTCAGACTATCAATGAGCAGTTCTTC.

This rearrangement joins TRBV28 to TRBJ2-3, with D tentatively TRBD1 (5 bases). This CDR3 comprises 14 residues. Germline CDR1 MDHEN, CDR2 SYDVKM. Trimming pared 5 bases from V and 2 bases from J, leaving 11 bases between. CDR3 protein: CASSRQGSTDTQYF. CDR3 nucleotides: TGTGCCAGCAGTCGCCAGGGTTCCACAGATACGCAGTATTTT.

The sample holds one count of this clone. The gene calls are TRBV18 and TRBJ2-7; 12 bases map to TRBD1. The V gene's germline CDR1 is KGHSH and CDR2 LQKENI. This CDR3 has 15 residues. The junction had 7 bases not matched to a gene; V was cut back by 0 bases and J by 10 bases. In nucleotides, the CDR3 is TGTGCCAGCTCACCACCGGGACAGGGGGCTGTCCATCAGTACTTC. It codes for CASSPPGQGAVHQYF.